The clone carrying this T cell receptor beta chain was counted once. One end of the junction is discordant with germline, which a read error may explain. This record belongs to a study of glioma-infiltrating T cells. Using RNA template, CDR3s of TCR alpha and beta were amplified with iRepertoire arm-PCR. From the multiplex PCR reads, TCRdb called clonotypes with MiXCR, one entry per CDR3 protein. Among some 16,000 distinct CDR3 sequences listed, 58% were seen once. From germline, CDR1 is KGHDR and CDR2 SFDVKD. CDR3 length: 13 amino acids. The sequence came from a human donor with low-grade glioma or glioblastoma, undergoing nonglioma brain surgery, or in good health (not recorded which). Input material: glioma tissue, nonneoplastic brain tissue, or PBMCs (not recorded which). The chain is built from TRBV24-1 and TRBJ1-1; unclear D gene. The CDR3, as DNA: TGTGCCAGCAGTTTAGACATAGGCACTGAAGCTTTCTTT. It codes for CASSLDIGTEAFF.